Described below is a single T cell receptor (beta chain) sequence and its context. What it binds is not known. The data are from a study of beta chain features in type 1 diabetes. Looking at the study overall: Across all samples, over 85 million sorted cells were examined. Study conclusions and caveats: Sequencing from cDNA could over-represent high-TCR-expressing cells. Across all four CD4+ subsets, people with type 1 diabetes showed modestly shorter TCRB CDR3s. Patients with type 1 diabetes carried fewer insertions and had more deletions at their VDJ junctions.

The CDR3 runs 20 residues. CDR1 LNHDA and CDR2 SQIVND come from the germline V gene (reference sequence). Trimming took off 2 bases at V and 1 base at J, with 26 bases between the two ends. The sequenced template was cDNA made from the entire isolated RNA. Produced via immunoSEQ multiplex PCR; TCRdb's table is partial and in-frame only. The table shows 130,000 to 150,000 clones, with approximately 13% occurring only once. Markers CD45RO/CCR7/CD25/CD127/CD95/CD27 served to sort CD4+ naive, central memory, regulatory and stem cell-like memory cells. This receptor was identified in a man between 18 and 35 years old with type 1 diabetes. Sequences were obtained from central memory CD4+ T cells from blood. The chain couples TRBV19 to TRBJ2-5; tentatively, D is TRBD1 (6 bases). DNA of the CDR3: TGTGCCAGTAGTATATTCCCCGGGACAACAATCCCCTTCGGCCAAGAGACCCAGTACTTC. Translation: CASSIFPGTTIPFGQETQYF.